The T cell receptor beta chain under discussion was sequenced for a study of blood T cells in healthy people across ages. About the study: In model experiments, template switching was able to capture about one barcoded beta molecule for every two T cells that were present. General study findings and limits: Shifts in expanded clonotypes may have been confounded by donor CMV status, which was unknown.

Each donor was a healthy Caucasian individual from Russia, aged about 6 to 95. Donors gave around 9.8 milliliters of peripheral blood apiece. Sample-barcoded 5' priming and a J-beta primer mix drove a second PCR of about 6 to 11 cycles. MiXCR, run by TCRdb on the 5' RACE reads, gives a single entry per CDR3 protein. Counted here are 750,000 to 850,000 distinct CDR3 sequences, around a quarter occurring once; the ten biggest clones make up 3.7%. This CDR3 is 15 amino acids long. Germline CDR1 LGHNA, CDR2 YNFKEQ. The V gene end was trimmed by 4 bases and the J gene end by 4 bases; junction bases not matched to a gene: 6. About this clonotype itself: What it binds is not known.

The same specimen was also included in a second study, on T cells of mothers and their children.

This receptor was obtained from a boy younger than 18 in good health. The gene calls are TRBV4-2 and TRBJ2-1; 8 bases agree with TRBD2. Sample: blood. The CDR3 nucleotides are TGTGCCAGCAGCCCTATAGCGGGAACGTACAATGAGCAGTTCTTC. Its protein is CASSPIAGTYNEQFF.